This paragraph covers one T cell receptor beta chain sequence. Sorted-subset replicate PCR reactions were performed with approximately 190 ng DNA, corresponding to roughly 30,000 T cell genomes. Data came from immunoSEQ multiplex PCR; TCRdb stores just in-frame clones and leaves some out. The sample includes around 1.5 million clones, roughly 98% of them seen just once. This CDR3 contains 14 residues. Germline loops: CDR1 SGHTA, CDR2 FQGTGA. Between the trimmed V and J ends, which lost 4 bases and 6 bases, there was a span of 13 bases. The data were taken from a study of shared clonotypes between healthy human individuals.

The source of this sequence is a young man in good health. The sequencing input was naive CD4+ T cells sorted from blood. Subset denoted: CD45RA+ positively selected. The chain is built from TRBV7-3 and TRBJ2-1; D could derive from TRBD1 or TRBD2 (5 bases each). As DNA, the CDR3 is TGTGCCAGCAGCTCAGGACCGGGACCCAATGAGCAGTTCTTC. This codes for CASSSGPGPNEQFF.